The clone carrying this T cell receptor beta chain was seen a handful of times. Its antigen is not known. This sample was taken from a study of cytomegalovirus exposure and HLA in healthy donors. In the study overall: The approximately 120 validation repertoires, a later analysis reported, used the same platform as the approximately 670 repertoires from the first cohort. Study-wide results and limits: Cytomegalovirus association was listed for 170 or so TCR beta chains.

The CDR3 covers 11 residues. V was shortened by 10 bases and J by 6 bases, with 12 bases between the two germline ends. Germline CDR1 reads ENHRY; CDR2 reads SYGVKD. Generated by immunoSEQ multiplex PCR, the TCRdb table keeps only in-frame clones and is missing some. This sample has more than 150,000 clones, with 84% found just once. Sequenced input: PBMCs. This receptor was obtained from a young man in good health and CMV-seropositive. The J gene is TRBJ1-2, the V gene TRBV10-3, with D perhaps TRBD1 (6 bases). The CDR3 coding sequence is TGTGCCACGGGCGGGGGCGATGGCTACACCTTC. Residues: CATGGGDGYTF.